Listed below are T cell receptor beta chains from one sample, sequenced in a study of OX40 agonist ivuxolimab in advanced cancers. Sequencing used immunoSEQ multiplex PCR; TCRdb keeps in-frame clones, though not all of them. The sample shows roughly 45,000 clones, more than 80% of them seen only once. The specimen was CD4+ or CD8+ T cells sorted from blood, collected in a trial of the OX40 agonist ivuxolimab. The receptors come from an adult with an advanced solid tumor such as melanoma, head and neck, liver or kidney cancer. The CDR3 runs from the conserved cysteine through the conserved F or W. D genes are given only for firm matches. Only some rows state a clone size, as once, few, many or a class for expanded clones.

CASSLGVSGANVLTF | TGCGCCAGCAGCTTGGGCGTCTCTGGGGCCAACGTCCTGACTTTC | TRBJ2-6 | . | . | TRBV5-1
CASSSTGVEAFF | TGTGCCAGCAGCTCGACAGGGGTCGAAGCTTTCTTT | TRBJ1-1 | TRBD1 | . | TRBV7-8
CASSQDSSNQPQHF | TGCGCCAGCAGCCAAGACAGCTCCAATCAGCCCCAGCATTTT | TRBJ1-5 | . | . | TRBV4-1
CSARVGSTQYF | TGCAGTGCTAGAGTGGGGAGTACGCAGTATTTT | TRBJ2-3 | . | . | TRBV20-1
CASSRTGGTIEAFF | TGTGCCAGCAGCCGGACAGGGGGAACGATTGAAGCTTTCTTT | TRBJ1-1 | TRBD1 | . | TRBV7-8
CASSKSQRRSDGYTF | TGTGCCAGCAGCAAATCCCAGAGACGAAGCGATGGCTACACCTTC | TRBJ1-2 | . | once | TRBV21-1
CASSVGQGPRYGYTF | TGTGCCAGCAGTGTGGGACAGGGGCCCCGCTATGGCTACACCTTC | TRBJ1-2 | TRBD1 | . | TRBV6-1
CSVEDRNGNEQFF | TGCAGCGTTGAAGATCGGAACGGAAATGAGCAGTTCTTC | TRBJ2-1 | . | . | TRBV29-1
CASSESGTALPRYTF | TGCGCCAGCAGTGAGTCGGGGACTGCTCTGCCCCGCTACACCTTC | TRBJ1-2 | . | few | TRBV10-1
CASSLGQHYEQYF | TGTGCCAGCAGTTTAGGGCAGCACTACGAGCAGTACTTC | TRBJ2-7 | . | few | TRBV28
CASSPGTDLNEKLFF | TGTGCCAGCAGCCCCGGGACAGATCTTAATGAAAAACTGTTTTTT | TRBJ1-4 | TRBD1 | . | TRBV11-3
CASSLYPGGPYEQYF | TGTGCCAGCAGCTTGTACCCGGGGGGCCCCTACGAGCAGTACTTC | TRBJ2-7 | . | . | TRBV7-3
CASSYPDSEIYEQYF | TGTGCCAGTAGCTACCCGGACAGTGAAATCTACGAGCAGTACTTC | TRBJ2-7 | . | . | TRBV19
CSVRNYSYNEQFF | TGCAGCGTTAGGAACTACTCCTACAATGAGCAGTTCTTC | TRBJ2-1 | . | once | TRBV29-1
CASSIPGQGFCQPQHF | TGTGCCAGCAGCATACCCGGACAGGGGTTTTGTCAGCCCCAGCATTTT | TRBJ1-5 | . | . | TRBV21-1
CASSLVGTGHSRLIQYF | TGTGCCAGCAGCTTAGTGGGGACAGGGCATTCGCGATTGATTCAGTACTTC | TRBJ2-4 | TRBD1 | . | TRBV7-9
CASSYGTGGTEAFF | TGTGCCAGCAGTTACGGGACAGGGGGCACTGAAGCTTTCTTT | TRBJ1-1 | TRBD1 | . | TRBV6-5
CASSDQGQVGGYTF | TGTGCCAGCAGTGACCAGGGACAGGTGGGCGGCTACACCTTC | TRBJ1-2 | TRBD1 | . | TRBV6-6
CASSLGAGLAGSYEQYF | TGTGCCAGCAGCTTAGGGGCGGGACTAGCGGGCTCATACGAGCAGTACTTC | TRBJ2-7 | TRBD2 | . | TRBV13
CASSPGTGDVNTDTQYF | TGTGCCAGCAGCCCCGGGACAGGGGACGTTAACACAGATACGCAGTATTTT | TRBJ2-3 | TRBD1 | . | TRBV5-6
CASGLDNEQFF | TGTGCTAGTGGTTTGGACAATGAGCAGTTCTTC | TRBJ2-1 | . | . | TRBV12-5
CASSSRGAYGYTF | TGTGCCAGCAGCTCGAGGGGGGCATATGGCTACACCTTC | TRBJ1-2 | . | . | TRBV11-3